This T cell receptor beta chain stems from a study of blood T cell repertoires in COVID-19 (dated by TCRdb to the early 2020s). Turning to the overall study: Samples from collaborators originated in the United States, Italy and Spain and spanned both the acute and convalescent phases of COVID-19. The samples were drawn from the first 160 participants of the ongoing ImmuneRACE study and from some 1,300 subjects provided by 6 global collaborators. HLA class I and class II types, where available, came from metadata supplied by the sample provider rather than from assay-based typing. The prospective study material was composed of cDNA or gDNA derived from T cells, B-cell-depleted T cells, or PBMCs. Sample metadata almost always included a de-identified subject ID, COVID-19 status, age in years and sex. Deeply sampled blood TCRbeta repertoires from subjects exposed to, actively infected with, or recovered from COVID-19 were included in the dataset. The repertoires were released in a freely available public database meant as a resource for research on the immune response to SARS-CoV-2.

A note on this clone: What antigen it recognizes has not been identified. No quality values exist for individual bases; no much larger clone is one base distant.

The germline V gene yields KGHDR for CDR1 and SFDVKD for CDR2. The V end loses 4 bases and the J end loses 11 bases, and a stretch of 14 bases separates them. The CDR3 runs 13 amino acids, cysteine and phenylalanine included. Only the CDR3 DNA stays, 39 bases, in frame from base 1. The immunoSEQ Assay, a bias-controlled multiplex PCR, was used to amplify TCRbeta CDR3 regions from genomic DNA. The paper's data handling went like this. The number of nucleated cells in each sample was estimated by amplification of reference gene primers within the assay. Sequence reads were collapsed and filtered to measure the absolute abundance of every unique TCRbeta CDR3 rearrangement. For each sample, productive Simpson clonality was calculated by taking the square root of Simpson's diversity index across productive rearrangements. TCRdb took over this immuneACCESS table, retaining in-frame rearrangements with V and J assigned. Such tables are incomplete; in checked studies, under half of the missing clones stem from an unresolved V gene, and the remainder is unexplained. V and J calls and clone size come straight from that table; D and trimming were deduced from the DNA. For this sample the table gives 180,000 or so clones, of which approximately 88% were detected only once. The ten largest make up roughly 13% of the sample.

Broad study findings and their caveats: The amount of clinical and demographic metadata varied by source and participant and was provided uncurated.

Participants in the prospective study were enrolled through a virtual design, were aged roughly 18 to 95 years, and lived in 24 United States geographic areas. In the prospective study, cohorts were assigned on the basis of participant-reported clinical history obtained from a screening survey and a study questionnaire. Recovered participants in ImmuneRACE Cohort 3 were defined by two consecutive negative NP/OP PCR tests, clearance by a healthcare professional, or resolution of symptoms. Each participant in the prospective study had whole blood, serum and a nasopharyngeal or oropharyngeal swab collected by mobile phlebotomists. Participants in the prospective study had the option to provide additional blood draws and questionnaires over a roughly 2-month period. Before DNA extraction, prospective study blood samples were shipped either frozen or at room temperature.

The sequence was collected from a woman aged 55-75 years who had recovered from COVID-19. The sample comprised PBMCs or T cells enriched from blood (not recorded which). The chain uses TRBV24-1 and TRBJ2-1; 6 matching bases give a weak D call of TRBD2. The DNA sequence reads TGTGCCACCAGTGACTACAGGACTACCAAGCAGTTCTTC. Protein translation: CATSDYRTTKQFF.